The TCR beta chain under discussion was sequenced for a study of blood T cell repertoires in COVID-19. Study in general: From T cells, B-cell-depleted T cells, or PBMCs came the material, which was cDNA or gDNA.

This CDR3 is 14 amino acids long. Trimming shortened V by 8 bases and J by 4 bases, and 12 bases separated the two germline ends. Germline V gives CDR1 MDHEN, CDR2 SYDVKM. Per the original methods: Amplification with reference gene primers provided the estimates of nucleated cell counts. Sequencing was performed with immunoSEQ multiplex PCR; in TCRdb, only in-frame clones are kept and a portion is missing. V, J and clone size were drawn from that table, and D and trimming were deduced from the DNA. In the table there are 140,000 to 150,000 clones, approximately 86% of which are singletons. The rearrangement joins TRBV28 to TRBJ2-6; D gene ambiguous. This receptor was identified in a woman aged 40 to 50 with active or convalescent COVID-19. The sample comprised peripheral blood. CDR3 coding DNA: TGTGCCAGCCTCCAGTCATCCGGGGCCAACGTCCTGACTTTC. Protein sequence: CASLQSSGANVLTF.